The rows below give T cell receptor beta chains drawn from one sample of a study of blood T cell repertoires in COVID-19. The data were produced by immunoSEQ multiplex PCR, yet TCRdb's version contains in-frame clones alone and is incomplete. The data hold about 280,000 clones, with about 88% observed a single time. The sample was peripheral blood. The source is a woman aged 25 to 45 with COVID-19, enrolled during active disease. CDR3s include the opening cysteine and the closing phenylalanine or tryptophan. The order of the fields is CDR3 protein, CDR3 DNA, J gene, V gene, clone size, D gene. D genes are given only for firm matches. Rows may omit the clone size; those that give it use once, few, many or a size class.

CASSLGFAGATEAFF TGTGCCAGCAGCTTAGGATTCGCGGGAGCAACTGAAGCTTTCTTT TRBJ1-1 TRBV7-2 NA NA
CASSQELAGEETQYF TGTGCCAGCAGCCAAGAACTAGCGGGGGAAGAGACCCAGTACTTC TRBJ2-5 TRBV4-2 NA TRBD2
CASTLAGGYNEQFF TGTGCCAGTACCCTAGCGGGAGGTTACAATGAGCAGTTCTTC TRBJ2-1 TRBV6-5 few TRBD2
CASSSGGTGKGSQPQHF TGTGCCAGTAGTTCCGGCGGGACAGGGAAAGGATCTCAGCCCCAGCATTTT TRBJ1-5 TRBV19 NA TRBD1
CASSEISGYEQYF TGTGCCAGCAGTGAAATCTCCGGGTACGAGCAGTACTTC TRBJ2-7 TRBV2 NA NA
CASSQGDSNEKLFF TGCGCCAGCAGCCAAGGGGACTCTAATGAAAAACTGTTTTTT TRBJ1-4 TRBV4-1 NA NA
CASSLIGLDTEAFF TGCGCCAGCAGCTTAATCGGGTTGGACACTGAAGCTTTCTTT TRBJ1-1 TRBV5-1 NA NA
CASSQQGWGHEQYF TGTGCCAGCAGTCAACAGGGATGGGGGCACGAGCAGTACTTC TRBJ2-7 TRBV27 NA NA
CASSFPRGGAEAFF TGTGCCAGCAGCTTCCCTCGGGGGGGGGCAGAAGCTTTCTTT TRBJ1-1 TRBV13 NA NA
CASSLEGELGATYEQYF TGTGCCAGCAGCTTAGAAGGAGAGCTAGGCGCAACCTACGAGCAGTACTTC TRBJ2-7 TRBV11-2 NA NA
CASSLRLAGGEQYF TGTGCCAGCAGCTTGCGGCTAGCGGGAGGTGAGCAGTACTTC TRBJ2-7 TRBV5-6 NA TRBD2
CASSPQRSYEQYF TGTGCCAGCAGCCCACAGAGAAGCTACGAGCAGTACTTC TRBJ2-7 TRBV3-1/TRBV3-2 NA NA
CASSRSPLGGKDTEAFF TGTGCCAGCAGCCGGTCCCCCTTGGGAGGTAAGGACACTGAAGCTTTCTTT TRBJ1-1 TRBV21-1 NA NA
CASSRRDRPRTDTQYF TGTGCCAGTAGTAGGCGGGACAGGCCCCGCACAGATACGCAGTATTTT TRBJ2-3 TRBV19 once TRBD1
CASSLVRTGELFF TGTGCCAGCAGCTTAGTGAGGACCGGGGAGCTGTTTTTT TRBJ2-2 TRBV11-3 NA NA
CASSYSEGPGSSYNSPLHF TGTGCCAGCAGTTACTCGGAGGGCCCGGGAAGCTCCTATAATTCACCCCTCCACTTT TRBJ1-6 TRBV6-2/TRBV6-3 NA NA
CASSLGAGVSYEQYF TGTGCCAGCAGTTTAGGGGCGGGAGTCTCATACGAGCAGTACTTC TRBJ2-7 TRBV27 NA TRBD2
CASSGPGTGKTEAFF TGCGCCAGCAGCGGGCCCGGGACAGGGAAAACTGAAGCTTTCTTT TRBJ1-1 TRBV5-1 NA TRBD1
CASSGEGVFNEQFF TGTGCCAGCAGCGGCGAGGGAGTTTTCAATGAGCAGTTCTTC TRBJ2-1 TRBV5-4 NA NA
CASSLGRANEQFF TGTGCCAGCAGTTTGGGCAGGGCGAATGAGCAGTTCTTC TRBJ2-1 TRBV27 NA NA
CASSKDRQLYGYTF TGTGCCAGCAGCAAGGATCGACAGCTCTATGGCTACACCTTC TRBJ1-2 TRBV3-1/TRBV3-2 NA NA
CASSWAALAGVEQYF TGTGCCAGCAGCTGGGCCGCACTAGCGGGAGTGGAGCAGTACTTC TRBJ2-7 TRBV7-2 NA TRBD2
CAWSSQAPPYEQYF TGTGCCTGGAGTTCACAGGCTCCTCCCTACGAGCAGTACTTC TRBJ2-7 TRBV30 NA NA
CASGTGENSPLHF TGTGCCAGCGGGACAGGGGAAAATTCACCCCTCCACTTT TRBJ1-6 TRBV9 NA TRBD1
CASRLQIQAGGYTF TGTGCCAGTAGACTCCAAATACAGGCTGGGGGCTACACCTTC TRBJ1-2 TRBV19 NA NA
CASSYLSGIRGQETQYF TGTGCCAGCAGCTACCTTAGCGGGATTAGGGGACAAGAGACCCAGTACTTC TRBJ2-5 TRBV5-4 NA TRBD2
CASSVEGTSGTYEQYF TGTGCCAGCAGCGTAGAGGGGACTAGCGGGACCTACGAGCAGTACTTC TRBJ2-7 TRBV9 NA TRBD2
CASSLGRGRGTEAFF TGTGCCAGCAGCTTAGGCAGGGGGCGCGGCACTGAAGCTTTCTTT TRBJ1-1 TRBV7-2 NA TRBD1
CASSLQTSGTGAWNEQFF TGTGCCAGCTCACTACAAACCTCCGGGACAGGGGCTTGGAATGAGCAGTTCTTC TRBJ2-1 TRBV18 NA TRBD1
CASSYFRGSGNTIYF TGTGCCAGCAGTTACTTTCGCGGCTCTGGAAACACCATATATTTT TRBJ1-3 TRBV6-2/TRBV6-3 NA NA
CASSQDFPRASPLHF TGCGCCAGCAGCCAAGATTTCCCCAGGGCTTCACCCCTCCACTTT TRBJ1-6 TRBV4-3 once NA
CASSYRDRYNSPLHF TGTGCCAGCAGTTATCGGGACAGATATAATTCACCCCTCCACTTT TRBJ1-6 TRBV6-5 NA TRBD1
CASSQKAGGPGNEQFF TGTGCCAGCAGCCAAAAAGCGGGAGGGCCAGGCAATGAGCAGTTCTTC TRBJ2-1 TRBV7-2 once TRBD2
CASSSQDFGYTF TGTGCCAGCAGTTCACAGGATTTTGGCTACACCTTC TRBJ1-2 TRBV28 NA NA
CASSQEVARNTEAFF TGCGCCAGCAGCCAAGAGGTGGCCAGGAACACTGAAGCTTTCTTT TRBJ1-1 TRBV4-1 NA NA
CASSPRTSGYLEQYF TGTGCCAGCAGTCCCCGGACTAGCGGCTACCTGGAGCAGTACTTC TRBJ2-7 TRBV6-2/TRBV6-3 few TRBD2
CASSPTGAGYTF TGTGCCAGCAGTCCCACAGGGGCCGGCTACACCTTC TRBJ1-2 TRBV6-1 NA TRBD1
CASSQGWGAGGTGELFF TGCGCCAGCAGCCAAGGGTGGGGAGCGGGAGGGACCGGGGAGCTGTTTTTT TRBJ2-2 TRBV4-1 NA TRBD2
CASSLVNRGEATEAFF TGTGCCAGCAGCTTGGTCAACAGGGGGGAGGCCACTGAAGCTTTCTTT TRBJ1-1 TRBV5-6 NA TRBD1
CASSYLLEETQYF TGTGCCAGCAGTTACTTACTAGAAGAGACCCAGTACTTC TRBJ2-5 TRBV6-6 NA NA
CASSLGFAYGYTF TGTGCCAGCTCCCTCGGGTTTGCCTATGGCTACACCTTC TRBJ1-2 TRBV6-5 NA NA
CASRFAGATPQHF TGTGCCAGCAGGTTTGCGGGCGCAACGCCCCAGCATTTT TRBJ1-5 TRBV28 NA NA
CASSGDAGQWDQPQHF TGTGCCAGCAGCGGAGATGCCGGACAATGGGATCAGCCCCAGCATTTT TRBJ1-5 TRBV9 NA NA
CASSPPGNPTGELFF TGTGCCAGCAGCCCCCCCGGTAACCCCACCGGGGAGCTGTTTTTT TRBJ2-2 TRBV7-9 NA NA
CASSFSQGAHNTEAFF TGTGCCAGCAGCTTCTCACAGGGGGCTCATAACACTGAAGCTTTCTTT TRBJ1-1 TRBV7-2 NA TRBD1
CASSPTSGRLDEQFF TGTGCCAGCAGCCCGACTAGCGGGAGGCTCGATGAGCAGTTCTTC TRBJ2-1 TRBV7-2 NA TRBD2
CAISVTERQPQHF TGTGCCATCAGTGTGACAGAGAGACAGCCCCAGCATTTT TRBJ1-5 TRBV10-3 NA NA
CASSNFPETNTGELFF TGTGCCAGCAGCAACTTCCCCGAAACGAACACCGGGGAGCTGTTTTTT TRBJ2-2 TRBV5-6 NA NA
CASSTVSRGGGNSPLHF TGTGCCAGTAGTACAGTCTCGCGGGGCGGCGGGAATTCACCCCTCCACTTT TRBJ1-6 TRBV19 NA NA
CASSQEGGKGYQETQYF TGCGCCAGCAGCCAAGAGGGCGGGAAAGGGTACCAAGAGACCCAGTACTTC TRBJ2-5 TRBV4-1 NA NA
CASRDRVKEKLFF TGTGCCAGCAGAGACAGGGTGAAAGAAAAACTGTTTTTT TRBJ1-4 TRBV3-1/TRBV3-2 NA TRBD1
CASSQETQDVYGYTF TGTGCCAGCAGCCAAGAGACACAGGACGTCTATGGCTACACCTTC TRBJ1-2 TRBV7-9 NA NA